Each of the 32 T cell receptor beta chains below was sequenced from the same sample in a study of PD-L1 blockade in urothelial cancer. As for time point: peripheral blood 6 weeks after treatment start. The assay was immunoSEQ multiplex PCR, and TCRdb's table has in-frame clones only and misses some. Here the sample spans about 48,000 clones, approximately 78% being singletons. The starting material was PBMCs, obtained around atezolizumab (anti-PD-L1) treatment. These receptors were collected from a man aged 65 to 85 with urothelial cancer.

V and J are TRBV18 and TRBJ2-2; TRBD1 is a possible D gene (5 bases). CDR3 length: 16 residues. Between the trimmed V and J ends, which lost 0 bases and 5 bases, there was a span of 13 bases. Germline lookup yields CDR1 KGHSH and CDR2 LQKENI. As DNA, the CDR3 is TGTGCCAGCTCACCACCTACTGGGGCGGAAACCGGGGAGCTGTTTTTT. Protein product: CASSPPTGAETGELFF.

In its sample, this clone was seen a few times. The J gene is TRBJ2-1, the V gene TRBV4-1, with D maybe TRBD1 (6 bases). The length of the CDR3 is 16 residues. CDR1 and CDR2 (germline): MGHRA, YSYEKL. V lost 3 bases and J lost 6, with 18 bases in between. In DNA, the CDR3 is TGCGCCAGCAGCCAGGGAAGAGGGAAAGGGGGCAATGAGCAGTTCTTC. Its protein is CASSQGRGKGGNEQFF.

This clone was observed once. The CDR3 loop is CASSRGTAYTEAFF. The CDR3 bases are TGTGCCAGCAGCCGGGGGACAGCTTACACTGAAGCTTTCTTT. The rearrangement links TRBV5-4 to TRBJ1-1, with 7 bases that match TRBD1. Unmatched junction bases numbered 6, after V lost 4 bases and J lost 3 bases. Germline CDR1 SGHNT, CDR2 YYREEE (reference sequence). The CDR3 extends over 14 amino acids.

The CDR3 region has the DNA TGTGCCAGCAGCCCCACTAGCGGGATGAGCACAGATACGCAGTATTTT. This encodes CASSPTSGMSTDTQYF. The chain recombines TRBV4-2 with TRBJ2-3; 10 positions agree with TRBD2. The J segment lost 0 bases and the V segment lost 4 bases, leaving 4 bases of the junction unmatched. Germline V lookup: CDR1 LGHNA, CDR2 YNFKEQ. This CDR3 comprises 16 residues.

This clone was found a few times. This sequence joins TRBV7-9 and TRBJ2-7; D not certain. The germline V gene encodes CDR1 SEHNR and CDR2 FQNEAQ (reference sequence). V lost 1 base and J lost 6, with 4 bases in between. The CDR3 extends over 11 amino acids. CDR3: CASSLEREQYF. The CDR3 nucleotides read TGTGCCAGCAGCTTAGAGCGCGAGCAGTACTTC.

Only a few counts were recorded for this clone. The V and J genes are TRBV27 and TRBJ2-1, with no clear D. Trimming left V 6 bases short and J 4 bases short, with 7 bases between. Germline loops: CDR1 MNHEY, CDR2 SMNVEV (reference sequence). The CDR3 contains 12 residues. The DNA for the CDR3 is TGTGCCAGCAGGACTCGTTACAATGAGCAGTTCTTC. This encodes CASRTRYNEQFF.

This clone was detected ten times or more. This chain links TRBV4-2 with TRBJ1-5; maybe TRBD1 (6 bases). Germline V gene sequence: CDR1 LGHNA, CDR2 YNFKEQ. V lost 0 bases, J lost 14 bases, and 17 bases lay in between. This CDR3 has 14 amino acids. The CDR3 bases are TGTGCCAGCAGCCAAGATGGGGGGGGCGGCCGAGAGCATTTT. It translates to CASSQDGGGGREHF.

The V call is TRBV6-1, the J call TRBJ1-1; no clear D. The V gene lost 0 bases and the J gene lost 4 bases, with 12 bases spanning the gap. CDR1 MNHNS and CDR2 SASEGT come from the germline V gene. The CDR3 runs to 15 residues. CDR3 sequence: CASSEAWGEGTEAFF. DNA for the CDR3: TGTGCCAGCAGTGAAGCGTGGGGAGAGGGCACTGAAGCTTTCTTT.

The chain carries TRBV13 and TRBJ2-7; the match to TRBD1 covers 8 bases. The germline V gene has CDR1 PRHDT and CDR2 FYEKMQ (reference sequence). The CDR3 is made up of 15 amino acids. The V segment lost 4 bases and the J segment 0 bases; nucleotides outside the gene matches: 5. Here the CDR3 reads CASSSGQGRSYEQYF. The CDR3 nucleotides read TGTGCCAGCAGCTCCGGACAGGGACGCTCCTACGAGCAGTACTTC. The whole variable domain, filled in from reference TRBV13 and TRBJ2-7, reads AAGVIQSPRHLIKEKRETATLKCYPIPRHDTVYWYQQGPGQDPQFLISFYEKMQSDKGSIPDRFSAQQFSDYHSELNMSSLELGDSALYFCASSSGQGRSYEQYFGPGTRLTVT.

V is TRBV2 and J is TRBJ1-5; no reliable D call. V lost 5 bases to trimming and J lost 6 bases, with 8 bases between them. The CDR3 length is 12 residues. The V gene's germline CDR1 is SNHLY and CDR2 FYNNEI. The CDR3 region is CASSRAGQPQHF. Here the CDR3 DNA reads TGTGCCAGCAGTCGGGCGGGTCAGCCCCAGCATTTT.

This chain uses TRBV5-1 with TRBJ2-1; 10 positions match TRBD1. CDR1 SGHRS and CDR2 YFSETQ come from the germline V gene. V shed 2 bases and J 7 bases; nucleotides not matched to a gene: 12. The CDR3 spans 17 residues. This CDR3 reads CASSLIPHGQGGNEQFF. CDR3 nucleotide sequence: TGCGCCAGCAGCTTAATTCCCCATGGACAGGGGGGGAATGAGCAGTTCTTC.

CDR3 DNA sequence: TGTGCCAGCAGTTTATCTATCGGACAGGGTAGCAATCAGCCCCAGCATTTT. This translates into CASSLSIGQGSNQPQHF. The chain joins TRBV27 to TRBJ1-5; 8 positions agree with TRBD1. Per the germline V gene, CDR1 is MNHEY and CDR2 is SMNVEV (reference sequence). J gave up 0 bases and V 0 bases, and 4 bases lay outside the gene matches. There are 17 residues in the CDR3.

The rearrangement links TRBV2 to TRBJ2-5; 7 bases map to TRBD1. After removal of 6 bases from V and 3 bases from J, the junction contained 4 bases not matched to a gene. Germline V gene lookup returns CDR1 SNHLY and CDR2 FYNNEI. The CDR3 has 13 residues. The CDR3 spells CASRPQGEETQYF. Written as DNA, the CDR3 is TGTGCCAGCAGGCCCCAGGGGGAAGAGACCCAGTACTTC.

The genes are TRBV28 and TRBJ2-5; D remains unclear. CDR3 length: 12 amino acids. Germline V gene data show CDR1 as MDHEN and CDR2 as SYDVKM. The V and J ends lost 2 bases and 5 bases respectively, with 6 bases between them. The CDR3 reads CASSLIRETQYF. The CDR3, as DNA: TGTGCCAGCAGTTTAATCAGGGAGACCCAGTACTTC.

The chain combines TRBV5-1 with TRBJ2-5; 12 bases match TRBD2. Germline V gene sequence: CDR1 SGHRS, CDR2 YFSETQ. Trimming cost V 1 base and J 1 base; bases outside gene matches: 2. There are 16 residues in the CDR3. The CDR3 nucleotides are TGCGCCAGCAGCTTGATGGGACTAGCGGGCCAAGAGACCCAGTACTTC. Encoded protein: CASSLMGLAGQETQYF.

This chain joins TRBV5-1 and TRBJ2-1, with D perhaps TRBD2 (5 bases). The CDR3 is 17 amino acids. Germline values: CDR1 SGHRS, CDR2 YFSETQ. Trimming cost V 0 bases and J 1 base, with 14 bases left between them. The CDR3: CASSLGRYGNSYNEQFF. The CDR3 nucleotides read TGCGCCAGCAGCTTGGGGCGGTACGGGAATTCCTACAATGAGCAGTTCTTC.

A single count supports this clone. The chain combines TRBV2 with TRBJ2-3; 12 bases are a match to TRBD2. The germline CDR1 and CDR2 sequences are SNHLY and FYNNEI. The length of the CDR3 is 14 residues. The V segment lost 10 bases and the J segment 4 bases; nucleotides outside the gene matches: 6. CDR3 DNA sequence: TGTGCCACCAGACTAGCGGGAGACCCAGATACGCAGTATTTT. It codes for CATRLAGDPDTQYF.

This rearrangement joins TRBV5-1 to TRBJ2-1, with 9 bases fitting TRBD1. The junction had 6 bases not matched to a gene; V was cut back by 3 bases and J by 8 bases. This CDR3 has 14 residues. The germline CDR1 and CDR2 sequences are SGHRS and YFSETQ. The CDR3 loop is CASSSTGGGDEQFF. The CDR3 bases are TGCGCCAGCAGCTCAACAGGGGGCGGGGATGAGCAGTTCTTC.

This chain links TRBV5-4 with TRBJ1-3; a possible D gene is TRBD1 (5 bases). Trimming left V 4 bases short and J 2 bases short, with 10 bases between. Germline CDR1 and CDR2: SGHNT and YYREEE (reference sequence). CDR3 length: 14 residues. The CDR3 DNA follows: TGTGCCAGCAGCAAGGGACTAGCTGGAAACACCATATATTTT. Amino acids: CASSKGLAGNTIYF.

This clone was counted a single time. V usage is TRBV5-1 and J usage is TRBJ2-1; D remains ambiguous. This CDR3 spans 14 amino acids. The V gene's germline CDR1 is SGHRS and CDR2 YFSETQ. Trimming pared 0 bases from V and 5 bases from J, leaving 9 bases between. CDR3 bases: TGCGCCAGCAGCTTGGAGGTAGCTGACAATGAGCAGTTCTTC. Amino acid sequence: CASSLEVADNEQFF.

The J gene is TRBJ2-5, the V gene TRBV7-9; D remains ambiguous. This CDR3 is built from 15 residues. With 5 bases removed from V and 3 bases from J, the gap between germline ends came to 16 bases. In germline, CDR1 is SEHNR, CDR2 FQNEAQ (reference sequence). The CDR3 DNA sequence: TGTGCCAGCAGCGTCTTGCTAGATCCTAAAGAGACCCAGTACTTC. It specifies CASSVLLDPKETQYF.

This clone occurred once. J is TRBJ2-7 and V is TRBV28; tentative D call: TRBD2 (5 bases). Germline V gene data show CDR1 as MDHEN and CDR2 as SYDVKM. The V gene lost 8 bases and the J gene lost 0 bases, with 8 bases spanning the gap. This CDR3 region has 12 residues. The CDR3 nucleotides read TGTGCCAGCGCTACTAGCTCCTACGAGCAGTACTTC. Protein sequence: CASATSSYEQYF. The whole variable domain, remainder taken from reference TRBV28 and TRBJ2-7, is DVKVTQSSRYLVKRTGEKVFLECVQDMDHENMFWYRQDPGLGLRLIYFSYDVKMKEKGDIPEGYSVSREKKERFSLILESASTNQTSMYLCASATSSYEQYFGPGTRLTVT.

V and J are TRBV29-1 and TRBJ2-1, with 7 bases lining up with TRBD2. Trimming took 4 bases from V and 4 from J; bases not matched to a gene: 10. The germline CDR1 and CDR2 sequences are SQVTM and ANQGSEA. The CDR3 has 15 amino acids. The CDR3 coding sequence is TGCAGCGTTGCTTCTCCTAGCGGTAAATACAATGAGCAGTTCTTC. This gives the protein CSVASPSGKYNEQFF.

The chain links TRBV2 to TRBJ2-3; maybe TRBD1 (5 bases). The CDR3 extends over 11 amino acids. The V end was cut by 6 bases, the J end by 7 bases, with 8 bases between. Per the germline V gene, CDR1 is SNHLY and CDR2 is FYNNEI. The CDR3: CASSSGNTQYF. CDR3 coding DNA: TGTGCCAGCAGCTCAGGGAATACGCAGTATTTT. The variable domain in full, completed from reference TRBV2 and TRBJ2-3, reads EPEVTQTPSHQVTQMGQEVILRCVPISNHLYFYWYRQILGQKVEFLVSFYNNEISEKSEIFDDQFSVERPDGSNFTLKIRSTKLEDSAMYFCASSSGNTQYFGPGTRLTVL.

Note on this clone: The same CDR3 is also encoded by other DNA sequences in this sample. The chain couples TRBV9 to TRBJ2-5; TRBD1 matches 7 bases. Per the germline V gene, CDR1 is SGDLS and CDR2 is YYNGEE. Trimming cost V 4 bases and J 4 bases; bases outside gene matches: 10. This CDR3 is 15 amino acids long. The CDR3 loop is CASSPRTGGGETQYF. The CDR3 DNA follows: TGTGCCAGCAGCCCCCGGACAGGAGGAGGAGAGACCCAGTACTTC.

The chain recombines TRBV2 with TRBJ2-1; D ambiguous. The germline V gene has CDR1 SNHLY and CDR2 FYNNEI. Trimming cost V 2 bases and J 3 bases, with 14 bases left between them. The CDR3 has 16 amino acids. The CDR3 loop is CASSENLLEIYNEQFF. CDR3 nucleotide sequence: TGTGCCAGCAGTGAAAATTTACTGGAGATCTACAATGAGCAGTTCTTC.

V and J are TRBV28 and TRBJ2-7, with 10 positions matching TRBD2. There are 16 residues in the CDR3. The germline V gene encodes CDR1 MDHEN and CDR2 SYDVKM. J lost 6 bases, V lost 5 bases, and 13 bases had no gene match. DNA of the CDR3: TGTGCCAGCAGTGGTCCCGGACTAGCGGCCTCTGGCGAGCAGTACTTC. Protein product: CASSGPGLAASGEQYF.

This chain links TRBV28 with TRBJ2-5, with D tentatively TRBD2 (5 bases). CDR3 length: 13 amino acids. Germline-derived CDR1 and CDR2 are MDHEN and SYDVKM. Between the trimmed V and J ends, which lost 3 bases and 5 bases, there was a span of 10 bases. CDR3 amino acids: CASSLRAFETQYF. The CDR3 DNA sequence: TGTGCCAGCAGTTTGAGGGCCTTCGAGACCCAGTACTTC.

The V and J genes are TRBV11-2 and TRBJ1-1, with D unclear. This CDR3 comprises 11 residues. The V gene lost 1 base and the J gene lost 11 bases, with 8 bases spanning the gap. Germline-derived CDR1 and CDR2 are SGHAT and FQNNGV. The CDR3 loop reads CASSLGLRAFF. CDR3 coding DNA: TGTGCCAGCAGCTTAGGTTTACGGGCTTTCTTT.

This clone has at least ten counts. This chain joins TRBV11-2 and TRBJ2-1; D uncertain. CDR3 length equals 13 residues. Trimming took off 2 bases at V and 9 bases at J, with 11 bases between the two ends. CDR1 SGHAT and CDR2 FQNNGV come from the germline V gene. CDR3 sequence: CASSLSTGPEQFF. CDR3 sequence (DNA): TGTGCCAGCAGCTTAAGTACGGGTCCTGAGCAGTTCTTC. The full variable domain, with the rest looked up from reference TRBV11-2 and TRBJ2-1, is EAGVAQSPRYKIIEKRQSVAFWCNPISGHATLYWYQQILGQGPKLLIQFQNNGVVDDSQLPKDRFSAERLKGVDSTLKIQPAKLEDSAVYLCASSLSTGPEQFFGPGTRLTVL.

The chain couples TRBV2 to TRBJ2-5; perhaps TRBD1 as D (6 bases). The CDR3 has 14 amino acids. Trimming took 3 bases from V and 5 from J, leaving 13 bases between them. Germline V CDR1 and CDR2: SNHLY, FYNNEI. CDR3 DNA: TGTGCCAGCAGTGACCGGGCCCAGGGGGAGACCCAGTACTTC. This translates into CASSDRAQGETQYF.

The chain is built from TRBV5-8 and TRBJ1-5; 9 bases map to TRBD1. CDR3 length equals 16 residues. The V gene's germline CDR1 is SGHTS and CDR2 YDEGEE. J was trimmed by 1 base and V by 4 bases; bases with no gene match: 6. The CDR3 coding sequence is TGTGCCAGCAGCCGATCCGGGACAGGGAGCAATCAGCCCCAGCATTTT. It codes for CASSRSGTGSNQPQHF.